This TCR beta chain was obtained from a study of T cell changes during pregnancy in multiple sclerosis. Generated by immunoSEQ multiplex PCR, the TCRdb table keeps only in-frame clones and is missing some. The sample lists some 81,000 clones, more than 85% occurring once. In germline, CDR1 is SNHLY, CDR2 FYNNEI. V lost 6 bases and J lost 2; bases outside the gene matches: 6. The CDR3 has 14 amino acids. The chain joins TRBV2 to TRBJ2-7; 8 bases are shared with TRBD1. This TCR was sampled from a female donor in good health, enrolled as a control in a pregnancy study. Here the sequenced sample was peripheral blood, taken after pregnancy. CDR3 coding DNA: TGTGCCAGCAGGCGGACAGGGCCACCCTACGAGCAGTACTTC. This sequence encodes CASRRTGPPYEQYF. Supplemented by reference TRBV2 and TRBJ2-7, the full variable domain reads EPEVTQTPSHQVTQMGQEVILRCVPISNHLYFYWYRQILGQKVEFLVSFYNNEISEKSEIFDDQFSVERPDGSNFTLKIRSTKLEDSAMYFCASRRTGPPYEQYFGPGTRLTVT.